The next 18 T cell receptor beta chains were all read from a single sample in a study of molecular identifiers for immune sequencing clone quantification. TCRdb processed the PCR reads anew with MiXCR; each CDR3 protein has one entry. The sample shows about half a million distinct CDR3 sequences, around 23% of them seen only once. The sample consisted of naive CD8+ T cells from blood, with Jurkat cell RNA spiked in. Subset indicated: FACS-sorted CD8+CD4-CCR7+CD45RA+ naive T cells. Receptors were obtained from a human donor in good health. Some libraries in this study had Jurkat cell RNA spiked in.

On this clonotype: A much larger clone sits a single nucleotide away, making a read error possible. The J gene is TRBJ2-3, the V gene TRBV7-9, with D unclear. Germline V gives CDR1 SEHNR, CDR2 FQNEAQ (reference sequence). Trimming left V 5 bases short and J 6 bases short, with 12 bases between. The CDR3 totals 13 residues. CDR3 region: CASSPQQPDTQYF. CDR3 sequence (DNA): TGTGCCAGCAGCCCCCAACAGCCCGATACGCAGTATTTT.

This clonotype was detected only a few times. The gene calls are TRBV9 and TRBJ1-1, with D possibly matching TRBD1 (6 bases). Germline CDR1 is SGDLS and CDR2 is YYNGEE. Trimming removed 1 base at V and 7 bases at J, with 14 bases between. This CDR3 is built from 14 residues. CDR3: CASSVSGVQGEAFF. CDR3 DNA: TGTGCCAGCAGCGTATCAGGGGTTCAGGGTGAAGCTTTCTTT.

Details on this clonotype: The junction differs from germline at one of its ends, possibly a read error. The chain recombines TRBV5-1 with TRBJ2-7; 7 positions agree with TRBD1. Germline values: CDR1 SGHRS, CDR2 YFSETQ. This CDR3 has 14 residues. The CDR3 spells CDSSFEGAFYEQYF. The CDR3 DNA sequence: TGCGACAGCAGCTTTGAGGGGGCGTTCTACGAGCAGTACTTC. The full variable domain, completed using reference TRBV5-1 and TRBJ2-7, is KAGVTQTPRYLIKTRGQQVTLSCSPISGHRSVSWYQQTPGQGLQFLFEYFSETQRNKGNFPGRFSGRQFSNSRSEMNVSTLELGDSALYLCDSSFEGAFYEQYFGPGTRLTVT.

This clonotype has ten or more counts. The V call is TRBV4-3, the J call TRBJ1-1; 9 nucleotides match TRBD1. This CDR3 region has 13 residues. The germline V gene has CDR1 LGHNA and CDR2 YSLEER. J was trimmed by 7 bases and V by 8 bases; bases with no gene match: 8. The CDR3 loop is CASQADRGVEAFF. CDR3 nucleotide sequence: TGCGCCAGCCAAGCGGACAGGGGTGTTGAAGCTTTCTTT.

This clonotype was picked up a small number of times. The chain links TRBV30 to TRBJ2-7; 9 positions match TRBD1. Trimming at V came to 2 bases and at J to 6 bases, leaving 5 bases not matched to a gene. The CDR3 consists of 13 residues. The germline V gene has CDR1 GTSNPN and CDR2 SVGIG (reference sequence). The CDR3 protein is CAWSTGGTFEQYF. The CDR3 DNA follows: TGTGCCTGGAGTACAGGGGGCACTTTCGAGCAGTACTTC.

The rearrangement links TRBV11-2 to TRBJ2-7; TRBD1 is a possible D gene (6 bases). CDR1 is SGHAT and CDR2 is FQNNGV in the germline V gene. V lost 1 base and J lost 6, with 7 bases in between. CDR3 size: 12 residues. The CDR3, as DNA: TGTGCCAGCAGCTTAGTACAGGGCGAGCAGTACTTC. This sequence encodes CASSLVQGEQYF.

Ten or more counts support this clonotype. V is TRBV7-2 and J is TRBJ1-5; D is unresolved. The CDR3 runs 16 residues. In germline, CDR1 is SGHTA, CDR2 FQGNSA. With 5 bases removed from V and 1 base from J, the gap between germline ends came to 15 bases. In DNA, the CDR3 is TGTGCCAGCAGCGGGCGGCTTGAGGCAAGCAATCAGCCCCAGCATTTT. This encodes CASSGRLEASNQPQHF. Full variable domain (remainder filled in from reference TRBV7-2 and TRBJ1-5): GAGVSQSPSNKVTEKGKDVELRCDPISGHTALYWYRQSLGQGLEFLIYFQGNSAPDKSGLPSDRFSAERTGGSVSTLTIQRTQQEDSAVYLCASSGRLEASNQPQHFGDGTRLSIL.

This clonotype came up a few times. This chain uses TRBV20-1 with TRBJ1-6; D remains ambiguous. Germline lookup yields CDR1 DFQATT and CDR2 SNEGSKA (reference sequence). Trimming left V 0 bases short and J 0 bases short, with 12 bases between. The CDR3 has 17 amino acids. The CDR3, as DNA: TGCAGTGCTAGAGATTTTGGAGGGAGCTCCTATAATTCACCCCTCCACTTT. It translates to CSARDFGGSSYNSPLHF.

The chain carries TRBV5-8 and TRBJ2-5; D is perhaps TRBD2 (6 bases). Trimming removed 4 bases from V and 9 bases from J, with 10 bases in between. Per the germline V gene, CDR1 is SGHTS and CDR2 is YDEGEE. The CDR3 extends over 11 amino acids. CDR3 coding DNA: TGTGCCAGCAGCCTCCGGGAGCCCCAGTACTTC. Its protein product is CASSLREPQYF.

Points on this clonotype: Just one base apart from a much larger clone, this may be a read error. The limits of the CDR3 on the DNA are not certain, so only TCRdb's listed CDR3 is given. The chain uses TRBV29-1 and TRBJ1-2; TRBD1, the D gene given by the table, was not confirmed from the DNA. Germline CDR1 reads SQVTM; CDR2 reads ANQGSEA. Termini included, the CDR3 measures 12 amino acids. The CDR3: CSVGPGNYGYAF.

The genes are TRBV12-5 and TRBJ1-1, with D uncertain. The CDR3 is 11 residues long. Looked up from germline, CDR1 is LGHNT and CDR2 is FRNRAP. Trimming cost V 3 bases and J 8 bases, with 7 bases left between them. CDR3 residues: CASGFGLEAFF. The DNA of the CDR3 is TGTGCTAGTGGTTTTGGGTTAGAAGCTTTCTTT.

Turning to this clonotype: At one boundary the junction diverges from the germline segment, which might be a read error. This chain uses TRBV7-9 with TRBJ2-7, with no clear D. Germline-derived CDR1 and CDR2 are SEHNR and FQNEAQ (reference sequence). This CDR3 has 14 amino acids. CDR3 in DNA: TGTGCCAGCAGCCCTTGGACCGCTACCTCCGCGCAGTCCTTC. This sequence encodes CASSPWTATSAQSF. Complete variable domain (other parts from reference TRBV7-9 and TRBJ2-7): DTGVSQNPRHKITKRGQNVTFRCDPISEHNRLYWYRQTLGQGPEFLTYFQNEAQLEKSRLLSDRFSAERPKGSFSTLEIQRTEQGDSAMYLCASSPWTATSAQSFGPGTRLTVT.

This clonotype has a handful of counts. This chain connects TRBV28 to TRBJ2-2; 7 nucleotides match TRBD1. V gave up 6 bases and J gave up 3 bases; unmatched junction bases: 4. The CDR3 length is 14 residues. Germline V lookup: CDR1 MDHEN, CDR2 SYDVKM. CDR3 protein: CASRGRGYTGELFF. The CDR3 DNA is TGTGCCAGCAGGGGCAGGGGGTACACCGGGGAGCTGTTTTTT.

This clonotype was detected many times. The CDR3 is CSARDSNTLYEQYF. DNA for the CDR3: TGCAGTGCTAGAGATTCTAACACCCTCTACGAGCAGTACTTC. V usage is TRBV20-1 and J usage is TRBJ2-7; D call uncertain. The CDR3 consists of 14 residues. The germline gives CDR1 DFQATT, CDR2 SNEGSKA (reference sequence). Trimming removed 0 bases at V and 3 bases at J, with 12 bases between.

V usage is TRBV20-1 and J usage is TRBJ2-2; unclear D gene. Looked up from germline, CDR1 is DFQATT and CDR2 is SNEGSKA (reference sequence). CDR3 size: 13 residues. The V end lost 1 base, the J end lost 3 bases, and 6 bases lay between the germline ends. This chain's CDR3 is CSARVLDTGELFF. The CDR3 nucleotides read TGCAGTGCTAGAGTACTGGACACCGGGGAGCTGTTTTTT.

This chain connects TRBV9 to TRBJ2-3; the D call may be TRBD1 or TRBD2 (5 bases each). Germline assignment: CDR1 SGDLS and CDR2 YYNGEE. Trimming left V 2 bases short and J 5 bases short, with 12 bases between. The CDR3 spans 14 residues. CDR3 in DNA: TGTGCCAGCAGCGTCTTCAGGGACCTAGATACGCAGTATTTT. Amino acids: CASSVFRDLDTQYF.

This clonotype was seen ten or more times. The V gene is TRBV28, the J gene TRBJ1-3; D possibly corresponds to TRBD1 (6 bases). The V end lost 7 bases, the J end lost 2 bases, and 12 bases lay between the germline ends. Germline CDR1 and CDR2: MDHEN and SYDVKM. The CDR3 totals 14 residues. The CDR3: CASNFRGPGNTIYF. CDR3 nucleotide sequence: TGTGCCAGCAATTTCCGGGGGCCTGGAAACACCATATATTTT.

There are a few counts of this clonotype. The CDR3 sequence is CASSVAERGSSYEQYF. DNA for the CDR3: TGTGCCAGCAGCGTAGCAGAGCGGGGGAGCTCCTACGAGCAGTACTTC. The V call is TRBV9, the J call TRBJ2-7; 8 positions match TRBD2. The CDR3 consists of 16 residues. The germline gives CDR1 SGDLS, CDR2 YYNGEE. J was trimmed by 0 bases and V by 0 bases; bases with no gene match: 5.